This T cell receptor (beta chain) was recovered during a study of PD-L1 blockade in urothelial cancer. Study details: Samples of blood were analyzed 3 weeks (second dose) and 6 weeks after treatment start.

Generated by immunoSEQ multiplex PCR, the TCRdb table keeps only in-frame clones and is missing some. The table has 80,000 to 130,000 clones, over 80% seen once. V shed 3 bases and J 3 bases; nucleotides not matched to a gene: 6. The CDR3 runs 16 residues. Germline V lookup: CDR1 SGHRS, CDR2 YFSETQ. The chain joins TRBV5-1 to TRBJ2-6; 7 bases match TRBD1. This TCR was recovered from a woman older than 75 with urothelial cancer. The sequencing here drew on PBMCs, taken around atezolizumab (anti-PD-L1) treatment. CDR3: CASSSRQGDGANVLTF. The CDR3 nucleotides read TGCGCCAGCAGCTCCCGCCAGGGGGATGGGGCCAACGTCCTGACTTTC. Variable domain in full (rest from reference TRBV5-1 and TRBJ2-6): KAGVTQTPRYLIKTRGQQVTLSCSPISGHRSVSWYQQTPGQGLQFLFEYFSETQRNKGNFPGRFSGRQFSNSRSEMNVSTLELGDSALYLCASSSRQGDGANVLTFGAGSRLTVL.